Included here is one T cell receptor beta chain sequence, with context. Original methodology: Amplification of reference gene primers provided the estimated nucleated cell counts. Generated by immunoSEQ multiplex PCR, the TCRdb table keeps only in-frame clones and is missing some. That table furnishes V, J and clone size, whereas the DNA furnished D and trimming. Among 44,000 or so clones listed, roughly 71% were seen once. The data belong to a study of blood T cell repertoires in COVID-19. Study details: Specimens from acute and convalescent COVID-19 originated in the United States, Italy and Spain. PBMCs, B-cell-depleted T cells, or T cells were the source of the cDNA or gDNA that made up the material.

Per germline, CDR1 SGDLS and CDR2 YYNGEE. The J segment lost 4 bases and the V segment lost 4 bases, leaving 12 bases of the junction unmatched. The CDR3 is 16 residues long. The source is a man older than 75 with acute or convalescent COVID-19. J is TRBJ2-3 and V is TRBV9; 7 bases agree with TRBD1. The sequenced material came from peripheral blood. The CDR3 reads CASSPRSPTGADTQYF. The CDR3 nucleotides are TGTGCCAGCAGCCCTAGATCCCCTACAGGGGCAGATACGCAGTATTTT. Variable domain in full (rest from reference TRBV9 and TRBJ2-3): DSGVTQTPKHLITATGQRVTLRCSPRSGDLSVYWYQQSLDQGLQFLIQYYNGEERAKGNILERFSAQQFPDLHSELNLSSLELGDSALYFCASSPRSPTGADTQYFGPGTRLTVL.